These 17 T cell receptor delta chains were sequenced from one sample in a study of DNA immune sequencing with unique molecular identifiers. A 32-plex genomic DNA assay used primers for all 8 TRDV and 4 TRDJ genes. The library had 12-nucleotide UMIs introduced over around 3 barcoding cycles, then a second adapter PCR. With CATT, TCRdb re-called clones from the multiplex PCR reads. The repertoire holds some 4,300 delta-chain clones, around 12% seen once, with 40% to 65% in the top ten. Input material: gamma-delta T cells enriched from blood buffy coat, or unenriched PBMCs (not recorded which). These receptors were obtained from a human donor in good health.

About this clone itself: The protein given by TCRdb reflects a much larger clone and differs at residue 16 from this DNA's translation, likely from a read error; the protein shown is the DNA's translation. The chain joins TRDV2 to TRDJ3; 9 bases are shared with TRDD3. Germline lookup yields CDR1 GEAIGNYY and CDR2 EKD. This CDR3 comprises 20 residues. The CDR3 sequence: CACDPIVLGESSWDTLQMFF. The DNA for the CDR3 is TGTGCCTGTGATCCCATTGTACTGGGGGAAAGCTCCTGGGACACCCTACAGATGTTTTTC.

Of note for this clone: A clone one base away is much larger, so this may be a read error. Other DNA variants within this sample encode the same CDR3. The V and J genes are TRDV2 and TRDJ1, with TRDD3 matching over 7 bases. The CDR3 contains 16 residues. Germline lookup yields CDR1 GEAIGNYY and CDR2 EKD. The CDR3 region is CAWDNWGNTYADKLIF. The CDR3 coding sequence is TGTGCCTGGGACAATTGGGGGAATACGTACGCCGATAAACTCATCTTT.

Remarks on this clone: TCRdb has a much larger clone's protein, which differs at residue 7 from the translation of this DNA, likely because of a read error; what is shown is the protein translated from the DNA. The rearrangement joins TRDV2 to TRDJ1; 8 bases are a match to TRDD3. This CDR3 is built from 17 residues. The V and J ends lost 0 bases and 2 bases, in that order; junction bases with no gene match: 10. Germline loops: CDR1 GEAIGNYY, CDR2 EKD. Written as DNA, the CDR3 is TGTGCCTGTGACACCGTTGAGGGATACGCTGGGACCGATAAACTCATCTTT. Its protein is CACDTVEGYAGTDKLIF.

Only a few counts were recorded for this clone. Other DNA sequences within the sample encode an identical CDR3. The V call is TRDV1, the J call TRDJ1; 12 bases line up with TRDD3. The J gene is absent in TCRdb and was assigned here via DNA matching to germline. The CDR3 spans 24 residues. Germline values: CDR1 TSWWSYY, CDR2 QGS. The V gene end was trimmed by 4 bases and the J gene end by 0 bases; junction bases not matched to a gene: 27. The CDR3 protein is CALGGRAGRIWGIRGRLYTDKLIF. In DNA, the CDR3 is TGTGCTCTTGGGGGCCGGGCGGGCCGAATCTGGGGGATACGAGGCCGATTGTACACCGATAAACTCATCTTT.

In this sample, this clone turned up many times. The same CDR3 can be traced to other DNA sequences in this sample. The CDR3 nucleotides read TGTGCCTGTGACACACGGGGATACTGGGGGATAGGGTACACCGATAAACTCATCTTT. The encoded protein is CACDTRGYWGIGYTDKLIF. The chain is built from TRDV2 and TRDJ1; 11 bases are shared with TRDD3. CDR1 is GEAIGNYY, CDR2 EKD, per germline. CDR3 length: 19 amino acids. V was clipped by 1 base and J by 0 bases; unmatched bases: 12.

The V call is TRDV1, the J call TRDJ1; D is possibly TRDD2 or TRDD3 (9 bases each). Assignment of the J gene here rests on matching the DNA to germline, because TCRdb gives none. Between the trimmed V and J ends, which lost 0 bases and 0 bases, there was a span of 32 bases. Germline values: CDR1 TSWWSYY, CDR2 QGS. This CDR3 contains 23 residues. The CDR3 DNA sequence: TGTGCTCTTGGGGAACTCGGCCTTCCTACTACTGGGGGAATACGAGGGTACACCGATAAACTCATCTTT. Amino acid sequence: CALGELGLPTTGGIRGYTDKLIF.

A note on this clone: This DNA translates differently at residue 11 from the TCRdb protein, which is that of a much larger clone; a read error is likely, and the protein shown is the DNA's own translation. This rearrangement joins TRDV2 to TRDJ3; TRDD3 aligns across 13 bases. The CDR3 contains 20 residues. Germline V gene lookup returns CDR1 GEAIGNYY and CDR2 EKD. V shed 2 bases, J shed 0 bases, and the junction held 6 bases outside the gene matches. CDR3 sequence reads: CACDKVLGDTPSWDTRQMFF. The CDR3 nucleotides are TGTGCCTGTGACAAAGTACTGGGGGATACGCCCTCCTGGGACACCCGACAGATGTTTTTC.

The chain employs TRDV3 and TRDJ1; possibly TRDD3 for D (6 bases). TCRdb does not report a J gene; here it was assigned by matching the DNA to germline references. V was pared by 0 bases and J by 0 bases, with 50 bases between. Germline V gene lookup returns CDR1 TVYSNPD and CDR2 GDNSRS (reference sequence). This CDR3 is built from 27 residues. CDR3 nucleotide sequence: TGTGCCTTTAGGTCTCATCTGTATCCCTTTCTCAAAATGCCTCTGGGGACCCGCTGTCGGTACACCGATAAACTCATCTTT. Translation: CAFRSHLYPFLKMPLGTRCRYTDKLIF.

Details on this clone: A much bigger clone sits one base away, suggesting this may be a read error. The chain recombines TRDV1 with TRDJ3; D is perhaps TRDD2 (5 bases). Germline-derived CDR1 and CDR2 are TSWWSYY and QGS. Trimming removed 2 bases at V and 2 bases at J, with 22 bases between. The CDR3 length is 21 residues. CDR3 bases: TGTGCTCTTGGGGAATGCCCTACTCGGGGCTTTAGCCCCTGGGACACCCGACAGATGTTTTTC. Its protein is CALGECPTRGFSPWDTRQMFF.

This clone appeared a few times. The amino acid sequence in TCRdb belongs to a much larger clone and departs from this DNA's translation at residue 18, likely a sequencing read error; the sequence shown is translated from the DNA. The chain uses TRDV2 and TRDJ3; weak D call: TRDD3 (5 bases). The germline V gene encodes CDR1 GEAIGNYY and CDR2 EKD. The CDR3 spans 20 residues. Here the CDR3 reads CACDTLGTTNGSWDTRQTFF. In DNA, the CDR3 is TGTGCCTGTGACACCTTGGGGACCACGAACGGCTCCTGGGACACCCGACAGACGTTTTTC.

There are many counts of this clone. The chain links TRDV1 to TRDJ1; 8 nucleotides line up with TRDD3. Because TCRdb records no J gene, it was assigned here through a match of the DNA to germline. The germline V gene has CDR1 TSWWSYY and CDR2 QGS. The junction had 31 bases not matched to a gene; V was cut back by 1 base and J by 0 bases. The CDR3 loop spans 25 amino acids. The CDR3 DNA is TGTGCTCTTGGGGAACGTAGTCTAATCTACACTACTGGGACTGGGGGGCCTTTTTACACCGATAAACTCATCTTT. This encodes CALGERSLIYTTGTGGPFYTDKLIF.

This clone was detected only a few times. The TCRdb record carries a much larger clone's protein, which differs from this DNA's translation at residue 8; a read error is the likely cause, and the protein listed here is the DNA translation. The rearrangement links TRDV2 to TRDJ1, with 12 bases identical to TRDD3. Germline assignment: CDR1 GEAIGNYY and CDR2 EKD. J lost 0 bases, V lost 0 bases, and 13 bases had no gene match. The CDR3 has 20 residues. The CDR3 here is CACDTVASGGYGGYTDKLIF. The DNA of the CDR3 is TGTGCCTGTGACACCGTCGCTTCTGGGGGATACGGAGGGTACACCGATAAACTCATCTTT.

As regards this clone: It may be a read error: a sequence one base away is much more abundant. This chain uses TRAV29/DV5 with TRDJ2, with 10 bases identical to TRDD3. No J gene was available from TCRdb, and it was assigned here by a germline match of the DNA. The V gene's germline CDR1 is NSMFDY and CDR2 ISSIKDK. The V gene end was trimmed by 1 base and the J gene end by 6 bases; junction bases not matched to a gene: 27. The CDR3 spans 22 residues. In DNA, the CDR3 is TGTGCAGCAAGCCACCACCCTCCCTCCGTAGTCTGGGGGATATCCTTGCCAGCACAACTCTTCTTT. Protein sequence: CAASHHPPSVVWGISLPAQLFF.

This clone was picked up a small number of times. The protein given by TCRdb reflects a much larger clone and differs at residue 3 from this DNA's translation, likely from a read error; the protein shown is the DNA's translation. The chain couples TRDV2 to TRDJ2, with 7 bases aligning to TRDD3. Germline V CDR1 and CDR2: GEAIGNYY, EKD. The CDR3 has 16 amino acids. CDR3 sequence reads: CAFDTVGGALTAQLFF. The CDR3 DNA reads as TGTGCCTTTGACACCGTTGGGGGAGCTTTGACAGCACAACTCTTCTTT.

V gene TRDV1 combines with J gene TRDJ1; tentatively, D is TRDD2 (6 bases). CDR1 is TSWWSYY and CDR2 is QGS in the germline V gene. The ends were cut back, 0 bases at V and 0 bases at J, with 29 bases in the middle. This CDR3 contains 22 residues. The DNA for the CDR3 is TGTGCTCTTGGGGAACTCGGGCTGAGGCCCTTTCCTAGAATACGGGACACCGATAAACTCATCTTT. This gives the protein CALGELGLRPFPRIRDTDKLIF.

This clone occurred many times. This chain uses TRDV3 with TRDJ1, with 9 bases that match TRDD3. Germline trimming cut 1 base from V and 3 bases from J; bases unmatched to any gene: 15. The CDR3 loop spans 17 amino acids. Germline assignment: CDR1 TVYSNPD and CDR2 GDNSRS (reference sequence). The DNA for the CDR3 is TGTGCCTTTAACCACCCCTTACTGGGGGACGCCCCCGATAAACTCATCTTT. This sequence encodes CAFNHPLLGDAPDKLIF.

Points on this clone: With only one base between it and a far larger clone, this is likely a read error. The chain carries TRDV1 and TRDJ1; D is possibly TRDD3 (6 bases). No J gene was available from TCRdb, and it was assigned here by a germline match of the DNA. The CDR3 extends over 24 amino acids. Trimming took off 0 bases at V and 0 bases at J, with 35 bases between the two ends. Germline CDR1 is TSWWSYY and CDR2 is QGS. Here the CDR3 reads CALGELTTTLRSILGEAYTDKLIF. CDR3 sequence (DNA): TGTGCTCTTGGGGAACTCACTACTACATTACGTTCAATACTGGGAGAGGCGTACACCGATAAACTCATCTTT.